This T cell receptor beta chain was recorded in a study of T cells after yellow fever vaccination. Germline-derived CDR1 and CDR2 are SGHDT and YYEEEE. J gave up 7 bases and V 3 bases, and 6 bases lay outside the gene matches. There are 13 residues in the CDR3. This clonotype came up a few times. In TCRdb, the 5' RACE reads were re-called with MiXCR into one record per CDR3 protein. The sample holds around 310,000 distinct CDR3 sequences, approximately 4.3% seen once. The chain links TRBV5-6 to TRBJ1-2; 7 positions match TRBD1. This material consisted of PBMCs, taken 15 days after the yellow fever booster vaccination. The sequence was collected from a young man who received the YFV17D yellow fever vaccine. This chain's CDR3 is CASSYRQGSGYTF. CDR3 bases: TGTGCCAGCAGCTACAGACAGGGAAGTGGCTACACCTTC.